These 11 T cell receptor beta chains came from one sample sequenced in a study of cytomegalovirus exposure and HLA in healthy donors. The PCR was carried out with 60 Vbeta primers and 13 Jbeta primers. Data came from immunoSEQ multiplex PCR; TCRdb stores just in-frame clones and leaves some out. This table holds 150,000 to 200,000 clones, about 81% found once. Material: PBMCs. The receptors here all came from a woman between 18 and 29 years old in good health and CMV-seropositive.

This clone appeared a single time. This chain links TRBV19 with TRBJ1-6; TRBD1 might be the D (6 bases). CDR3 length equals 13 residues. CDR1 is LNHDA and CDR2 is SQIVND in the germline V gene (reference sequence). V dropped 9 bases and J dropped 4 bases, with 10 bases sitting between them. CDR3 in DNA: TGTGCCAGCCGGGACATTTATAATTCACCCCTCCACTTT. Translated: CASRDIYNSPLHF.

The chain joins TRBV5-4 to TRBJ1-2; 8 bases fit TRBD1. The CDR3 has 13 residues. Germline assignment: CDR1 SGHNT and CDR2 YYREEE (reference sequence). V gave up 0 bases and J gave up 8 bases; unmatched junction bases: 3. DNA of the CDR3: TGTGCCAGCAGCTTGGCAGGGGGCTGGGGCTACACCTTC. Its translation is CASSLAGGWGYTF.

The J gene is TRBJ2-7, the V gene TRBV9; 9 positions match TRBD1. The J call is in doubt because the DNA end fits TRBJ2-5 better. The CDR3 has 16 amino acids. Germline V gives CDR1 SGDLS, CDR2 YYNGEE. DNA of the CDR3: TGTGCCAGCAGCGCAGGGACAGGGCGCGGCCAAGAGACCCAGTACTTC. Residues: CASSAGTGRGQETQYF.

CDR3 bases: TGTGCCAGTAAGGCAGGTCGGTTAGGAACTGAAGCTTTCTTT. Its protein product is CASKAGRLGTEAFF. This chain joins TRBV19 and TRBJ1-1; no firm D call. CDR3 size: 14 residues. CDR1 is LNHDA and CDR2 is SQIVND in the germline V gene (reference sequence). With 7 bases removed from V and 5 bases from J, the gap between germline ends came to 17 bases.

The V call is TRBV7-2, the J call TRBJ1-2; a weak D match, TRBD1 (6 bases). V was clipped by 6 bases and J by 4 bases, with 18 bases between them. The CDR3 extends over 15 amino acids. The germline CDR1 and CDR2 sequences are SGHTA and FQGNSA. CDR3 region: CASSTPGQYIYGYTF. In DNA form, the CDR3 reads TGTGCCAGCAGTACTCCGGGACAATATATCTATGGCTACACCTTC.

The CDR3 sequence: CASSYSRAANAQYF. As DNA, the CDR3 is TGTGCCAGCAGTTACTCGAGGGCCGCCAACGCGCAGTACTTC. The chain links TRBV6-5 to TRBJ2-7; perhaps TRBD2 as D (5 bases). Germline-derived CDR1 and CDR2 are MNHEY and SVGAGI. With 0 bases removed from V and 9 bases from J, the gap between germline ends came to 15 bases. CDR3 length: 14 amino acids.

The gene calls are TRBV7-2 and TRBJ2-5; the match to TRBD1 covers 7 bases. This CDR3 is built from 14 residues. Germline values: CDR1 SGHTA, CDR2 FQGNSA. With 5 bases clipped from V and 2 bases from J, the junction kept 5 bases outside the gene matches. In DNA, the CDR3 is TGTGCCAGCAGCGAGACAGGGATTCAAGAGACCCAGTACTTC. Residues: CASSETGIQETQYF. Filled out from reference TRBV7-2 and TRBJ2-5, the complete variable domain reads GAGVSQSPSNKVTEKGKDVELRCDPISGHTALYWYRQSLGQGLEFLIYFQGNSAPDKSGLPSDRFSAERTGGSVSTLTIQRTQQEDSAVYLCASSETGIQETQYFGPGTRLLVL.

The rearrangement uses TRBV6-5 and TRBJ1-4, with 9 bases fitting TRBD1. Germline values: CDR1 MNHEY, CDR2 SVGAGI. The CDR3 consists of 15 residues. V was pared by 1 base and J by 8 bases, with 5 bases of the junction left unmatched. CDR3 in amino acids: CASSYWGTGSEKLFF. CDR3 in DNA: TGTGCCAGCAGTTACTGGGGGACAGGGTCCGAAAAACTGTTTTTT.

The chain is built from TRBV30 and TRBJ1-3; no clear D gene. The V and J ends lost 3 bases and 0 bases respectively, with 18 bases between them. The germline V gene encodes CDR1 GTSNPN and CDR2 SVGIG (reference sequence). The CDR3 is made up of 17 amino acids. CDR3 region: CAWSVPQTAFSGNTIYF. CDR3 in DNA: TGTGCCTGGAGCGTCCCTCAAACAGCATTCTCTGGAAACACCATATATTTT.

This chain joins TRBV6-1 and TRBJ2-3; 9 bases fit TRBD2. After removal of 4 bases from V and 2 bases from J, the junction contained 7 bases not matched to a gene. CDR1 is MNHNS, CDR2 SASEGT, per germline. The CDR3 has 16 residues. CDR3 loop: CASSGQAGGSTDTQYF. DNA of the CDR3: TGTGCCAGCAGTGGTCAAGCGGGGGGCTCCACAGATACGCAGTATTTT.

The V and J genes are TRBV19 and TRBJ2-2; possible D gene TRBD1, 6 bases. Germline CDR1 reads LNHDA; CDR2 reads SQIVND (reference sequence). Trimming removed 5 bases from V and 0 bases from J, with 7 bases in between. The length of the CDR3 is 14 residues. As DNA, the CDR3 is TGTGCCAGTAGTCCAGGGGCGAACACCGGGGAGCTGTTTTTT. Residues: CASSPGANTGELFF.